The T cell receptor (beta chain) under discussion was sequenced for a study of cytomegalovirus exposure and HLA in healthy donors. It was with 60 Vbeta and 13 Jbeta primers that the PCR ran. Assay: immunoSEQ multiplex PCR; the TCRdb copy retains only in-frame clones and omits some. The repertoire consists of fewer than 250,000 clones, with roughly 87% occurring once and the leading ten covering around 0.99%. Germline loops: CDR1 SGDLS, CDR2 YYNGEE. Between the trimmed V and J ends, which lost 0 bases and 8 bases, there was a span of 18 bases. The CDR3 has 16 residues. Notes on this clone: Its cognate antigen is unknown.

Study-wide results and caveats: Reportedly, fewer N-insertions than the roughly 700-donor mean appeared in an Asian-associated ancestry cluster in a later analysis.

The receptor's source is a boy under 10 years old in good health and CMV-seronegative. The chain couples TRBV9 to TRBJ1-3, with TRBD1 as a possible D gene (5 bases). Sequences were obtained from PBMCs. The CDR3 spells CASSVAFQGSRDTIYF. CDR3 nucleotides: TGTGCCAGCAGCGTAGCTTTCCAGGGCTCTAGGGACACCATATATTTT.